Each of the 6 T cell receptor beta chains below was sequenced from the same sample in a study of CD8+ T cells in alopecia areata. Investigators isolated RNA and reverse transcribed it into cDNA to act as the sequencing template. TCRdb's copy holds only in-frame clones and misses some; the assay was immunoSEQ multiplex PCR. The data show roughly 120,000 clones, about 61% seen once. Material for sequencing was CD4+ T cells sorted from blood. The receptors were sampled from a human donor in good health.

This clone was seen more than once but under ten times. This chain joins TRBV19 and TRBJ2-7; D call uncertain. This CDR3 comprises 13 residues. CDR1 LNHDA and CDR2 SQIVND come from the germline V gene (reference sequence). V shed 3 bases and J shed 7 bases, with 13 bases lying between them. The CDR3 loop is CASSMSPRLEQYF. The DNA of the CDR3 is TGTGCCAGTAGTATGAGTCCGAGACTGGAGCAGTACTTC.

V gene TRBV2 combines with J gene TRBJ2-7, with D possibly matching TRBD1 (5 bases). CDR1 SNHLY and CDR2 FYNNEI come from the germline V gene. Trimming left V 4 bases short and J 2 bases short, with 12 bases between. This CDR3 is built from 14 residues. The CDR3 here is CASSASDIPYEQYF. The CDR3, as DNA: TGTGCCAGCAGTGCCTCGGACATACCCTACGAGCAGTACTTC.

This clone was counted only a few times. This chain connects TRBV7-2 to TRBJ2-1; the D gene is possibly TRBD2 (7 bases). This CDR3 is 18 amino acids long. V lost 5 bases, J lost 4 bases, and 24 bases lay in between. Germline V gene data show CDR1 as SGHTA and CDR2 as FQGNSA. This CDR3 is CASSLIPSLGGAYNEQFF. As DNA, the CDR3 is TGTGCCAGCAGCCTAATCCCCAGTTTGGGGGGGGCTTACAATGAGCAGTTCTTC.

The chain carries TRBV30 and TRBJ2-3, with D maybe TRBD2 (7 bases). CDR3 length equals 15 residues. CDR1 and CDR2 from the germline V gene are GTSNPN and SVGIG (reference sequence). The V end lost 0 bases, the J end lost 4 bases, and 14 bases lay between the germline ends. The CDR3 DNA reads TGTGCCTGGAGTGTTGGGGGGGCCGGCGCAGATACGCAGTATTTT. It translates to CAWSVGGAGADTQYF.

The CDR3 loop reads CAWSGDREYGYTF. The CDR3 region has the DNA TGTGCCTGGAGTGGGGACAGAGAGTATGGCTACACCTTC. This rearrangement joins TRBV30 to TRBJ1-2, with 7 bases identical to TRBD1. Germline CDR1 and CDR2: GTSNPN and SVGIG (reference sequence). The CDR3 totals 13 residues. J gave up 5 bases and V 1 base, and 4 bases lay outside the gene matches.

V usage is TRBV27 and J usage is TRBJ1-1; D is possibly TRBD1 (5 bases). Trimming left V 2 bases short and J 1 base short, with 8 bases between. The CDR3 is 14 amino acids. The germline V gene encodes CDR1 MNHEY and CDR2 SMNVEV (reference sequence). The CDR3 region is CASSLGQGNTEAFF. DNA for the CDR3: TGTGCCAGCAGTTTAGGCCAGGGGAACACTGAAGCTTTCTTT.